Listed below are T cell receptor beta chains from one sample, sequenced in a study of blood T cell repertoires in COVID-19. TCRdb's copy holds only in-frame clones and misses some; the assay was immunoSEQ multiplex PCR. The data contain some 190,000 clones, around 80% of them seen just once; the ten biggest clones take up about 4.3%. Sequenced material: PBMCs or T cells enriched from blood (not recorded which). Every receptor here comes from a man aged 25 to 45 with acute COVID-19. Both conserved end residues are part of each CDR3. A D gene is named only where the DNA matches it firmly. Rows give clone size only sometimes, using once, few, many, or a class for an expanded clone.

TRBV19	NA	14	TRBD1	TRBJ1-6	TGTGCCAGTAGTGGTCGACAGGGGAATTCACCCCTCCACTTT	CASSGRQGNSPLHF
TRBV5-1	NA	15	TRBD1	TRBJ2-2	TGCGCCAGCAGCTTCGGGACAGTGTACACCGGGGAGCTGTTTTTT	CASSFGTVYTGELFF
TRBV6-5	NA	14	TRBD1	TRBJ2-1	TGTGCCAGCAGGGACAGGGGGCTAGTGAATGAGCAGTTCTTC	CASRDRGLVNEQFF
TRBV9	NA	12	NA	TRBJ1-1	TGTGCCAGCAGCGTCCAGGGCGCTGAAGCTTTCTTT	CASSVQGAEAFF
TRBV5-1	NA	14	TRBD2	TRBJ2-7	TGCGCCAGCACCTTTAGCGGGGGGTCTCACGAGCAGTACTTC	CASTFSGGSHEQYF
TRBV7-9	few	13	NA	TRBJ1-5	TGTGCCAGCAGCTTAGCCCCGGATCAGCCCCAGCATTTT	CASSLAPDQPQHF
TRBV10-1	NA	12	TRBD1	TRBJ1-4	TGCGCCAGCAGCAGGGGGAACGAAAAACTGTTTTTT	CASSRGNEKLFF
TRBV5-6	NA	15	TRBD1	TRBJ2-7	TGTGCCAGCAGCCCCCTGGGGACAGGGTTTTACGAGCAGTACTTC	CASSPLGTGFYEQYF
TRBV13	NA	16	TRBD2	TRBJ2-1	TGTGCCAGCAGCTTAACCCGACTAGCGGGGGGGAATGAGCAGTTCTTC	CASSLTRLAGGNEQFF
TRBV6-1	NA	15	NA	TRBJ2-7	TGTGCCAGCAGTGAGCCAGGTCTGGGCTCCTACGAGCAGTACTTC	CASSEPGLGSYEQYF
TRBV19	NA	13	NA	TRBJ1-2	TGTGCCAGTAGGCCAGGGAGGAACTATGGCTACACCTTC	CASRPGRNYGYTF
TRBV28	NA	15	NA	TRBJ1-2	TGTGCCAGCAGGCATCGGGACACCGTGAGGGATGGCTACACCTTC	CASRHRDTVRDGYTF
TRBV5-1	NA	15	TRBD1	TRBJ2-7	TGCGCCAGCAGATCGGACCCGGGACAGGGCTACGAGCAGTACTTC	CASRSDPGQGYEQYF